This is a list of T cell receptor beta chains from one sample in a study of OX40 agonist ivuxolimab in advanced cancers. The table came from immunoSEQ multiplex PCR; TCRdb's copy has only in-frame clones and leaves some out. The sample carries roughly 80,000 clones, 90% recorded once. Material: CD4+ or CD8+ T cells sorted from blood, obtained in a trial of the OX40 agonist ivuxolimab. Source of these receptors: an adult with an advanced solid tumor such as melanoma, head and neck, liver or kidney cancer. CDR3s include the opening cysteine and the closing phenylalanine or tryptophan. Each record gives: clone size, V gene, J gene, D gene, CDR3 DNA, CDR3 protein. D genes are given only for firm matches. Size values are once, few and many counts, or a class for expanded clones, and some rows have none.

size: NA
V: TRBV15
J: TRBJ2-3
D: NA
DNA: TGTGCCACCAGCAGAGATATGGGCCCGGCTACGCAGTATTTT
CDR3: CATSRDMGPATQYF

size: once
V: TRBV30
J: TRBJ1-6
D: NA
DNA: TGTGCCTGGGAACAGGGCAGGGGATCACCCCTCCACTTT
CDR3: CAWEQGRGSPLHF

size: NA
V: TRBV28
J: TRBJ2-3
D: NA
DNA: TGTGCCAGCAGTTCCCCCAGGGGAGATACGCAGTATTTT
CDR3: CASSSPRGDTQYF

size: NA
V: TRBV5-4
J: TRBJ1-2
D: NA
DNA: TGTGCCAGCAGGAACCAGGGATACGGCTATGGCTACACCTTC
CDR3: CASRNQGYGYGYTF

size: NA
V: TRBV19
J: TRBJ1-5
D: NA
DNA: TGTGCCAGTAGGGTCGAGGGAGGAACGGGCAATCAGCCCCAGCATTTT
CDR3: CASRVEGGTGNQPQHF

size: NA
V: TRBV19
J: TRBJ1-2
D: TRBD1
DNA: TGTGCCAGTGAGACCGGGACAGTCAACTATGGCTACACCTTC
CDR3: CASETGTVNYGYTF

size: few
V: TRBV5-4
J: TRBJ2-3
D: TRBD2
DNA: TGTGCCAGCAGCTGGGGAGGGTATGCGCGTACAGATACGCAGTATTTT
CDR3: CASSWGGYARTDTQYF

size: NA
V: TRBV19
J: TRBJ2-4
D: NA
DNA: TGTGCCAGTAGTATATACCCCGGGCTAGCCAAAAACATTCAGTACTTC
CDR3: CASSIYPGLAKNIQYF

size: once
V: TRBV5-4
J: TRBJ1-5
D: NA
DNA: TGTGCCAGCAGCCGCGACGGTAGCAATCAGCCCCAGCATTTT
CDR3: CASSRDGSNQPQHF

size: NA
V: TRBV7-2
J: TRBJ2-7
D: NA
DNA: TGTGCCAGCAGCTTAAGCTTTGCCTACGAGCAGTACTTC
CDR3: CASSLSFAYEQYF

size: NA
V: TRBV6-1
J: TRBJ1-2
D: NA
DNA: TGTGCCAGCAGTATGGACAGTCGGAAGGCCTTC
CDR3: CASSMDSRKAF

size: NA
V: TRBV5-4
J: TRBJ2-5
D: TRBD2
DNA: TGTGCCAGCAGCTTGTACGGCGGGGGAGAGACCCAGTACTTC
CDR3: CASSLYGGGETQYF

size: NA
V: TRBV7-2
J: TRBJ1-1
D: TRBD1
DNA: TGTGCCAGCAGCCACCGACAGGGCGGGGACGCTGAAGCTTTCTTT
CDR3: CASSHRQGGDAEAFF

size: NA
V: TRBV5-1
J: TRBJ2-5
D: NA
DNA: TGCGCCAGCAGCTCCCTCCGGGACAATAAAGAGACCCAGTACTTC
CDR3: CASSSLRDNKETQYF

size: NA
V: TRBV5-8
J: TRBJ2-4
D: NA
DNA: TGTGCCAGTTCTCCCAGAGAGGGCCAGTGGACCAAAAACATTCAGTACTTC
CDR3: CASSPREGQWTKNIQYF

size: NA
V: TRBV28
J: TRBJ2-3
D: TRBD1
DNA: TGTGCCAGCAGTCCATTCAGACAGGGGACAGGAGATACGCAGTATTTT
CDR3: CASSPFRQGTGDTQYF

size: NA
V: TRBV6-1
J: TRBJ2-7
D: TRBD2
DNA: TGTGCCAGTAAGATAGCGGGGGGGCCTTCAAACGAGCAGTACTTC
CDR3: CASKIAGGPSNEQYF

size: once
V: TRBV6-5
J: TRBJ1-2
D: NA
DNA: TGTGCCAGCAGTTCCCACACCTCACGGGGTGGCGGCTACACCTTC
CDR3: CASSSHTSRGGGYTF

size: NA
V: TRBV11-2
J: TRBJ2-2
D: NA
DNA: TGTGCCAGCAGCTTTTTTAGGGGGGGTAACACCGGGGAGCTGTTTTTT
CDR3: CASSFFRGGNTGELFF

size: NA
V: TRBV30
J: TRBJ2-7
D: NA
DNA: TGTGCCTGGAGTCCCCCGGGTCCCTACGAGCAGTACTTC
CDR3: CAWSPPGPYEQYF

size: few
V: TRBV28
J: TRBJ2-7
D: TRBD2
DNA: TGTGCCAGCAGTTATACATGGACTAGCGGGGGCCGCGGGTACGAGCAGTACTTC
CDR3: CASSYTWTSGGRGYEQYF

size: NA
V: TRBV28
J: TRBJ2-7
D: TRBD1
DNA: TGTGCCAGCAGGGCGACAGGGGGGGGCTACGAGCAGTACTTC
CDR3: CASRATGGGYEQYF

size: once
V: TRBV7-2
J: TRBJ1-3
D: NA
DNA: TGTGCCAGCAGCTTAGCGCTATCGGGCACCATATATTTT
CDR3: CASSLALSGTIYF

size: NA
V: TRBV9
J: TRBJ1-4
D: NA
DNA: TGTGCCAGCAGCGTCGCCGAAGGAGGCGGTGAAAAACTGTTTTTT
CDR3: CASSVAEGGGEKLFF

size: few
V: TRBV28
J: TRBJ1-2
D: NA
DNA: TGTGCCAGCAGTACGACAGATTATGGCTACACCTTC
CDR3: CASSTTDYGYTF

size: NA
V: TRBV30
J: TRBJ1-5
D: TRBD1
DNA: TGTGCCTGGAGTGTCAGGGGGGATCAGCCCCAGCATTTT
CDR3: CAWSVRGDQPQHF

size: NA
V: TRBV2
J: TRBJ2-1
D: TRBD1
DNA: TGTGCCAGCAGAGGGGGCTGGGATGAGCAGTTCTTC
CDR3: CASRGGWDEQFF

size: NA
V: TRBV7-2
J: TRBJ1-1
D: TRBD1
DNA: TGTGCCAGCAGCTTAGATACAGGGGCGGGGACTGAAGCTTTCTTT
CDR3: CASSLDTGAGTEAFF

size: NA
V: TRBV6-6
J: TRBJ2-7
D: TRBD2
DNA: TGTGCCAGCAGGAACCCGGGACTAGCTCACGAGCAGTACTTC
CDR3: CASRNPGLAHEQYF

size: once
V: TRBV10-3
J: TRBJ1-5
D: NA
DNA: TGTGCCACCTCGACAGGACCTAGCAATCAGCCCCAGCATTTT
CDR3: CATSTGPSNQPQHF

size: NA
V: TRBV28
J: TRBJ2-7
D: TRBD2
DNA: TGTGCCAGCAGTTCCCCTAGCGGCACATGGTACTTC
CDR3: CASSSPSGTWYF

size: NA
V: TRBV19
J: TRBJ2-7
D: NA
DNA: TGTGCCAGCCAAGCCTCAGCGGACCTCTCCTACGAGCAGTACTTC
CDR3: CASQASADLSYEQYF

size: NA
V: TRBV10-3
J: TRBJ2-2
D: NA
DNA: TGTGCCATCAGTGGGCAGGGGCCACGTACCGGGGAGCTGTTTTTT
CDR3: CAISGQGPRTGELFF

size: NA
V: TRBV5-1
J: TRBJ2-3
D: NA
DNA: TGCGCCAGCAGCTTGGCCCGGCGGGTGCCAGATACGCAGTATTTT
CDR3: CASSLARRVPDTQYF

size: NA
V: TRBV28
J: TRBJ2-2
D: TRBD1
DNA: TGTGCCAGCATGCGGACAGGGAGGACCGGGGAGCTGTTTTTT
CDR3: CASMRTGRTGELFF

size: NA
V: TRBV4-3
J: TRBJ2-7
D: NA
DNA: TGCGCCAGCAGCCAAGAGGGGGGGGGCGGGAGACGAGCCTACGAGCAGTACTTC
CDR3: CASSQEGGGGRRAYEQYF

size: NA
V: TRBV5-6
J: TRBJ1-1
D: NA
DNA: TGTGCCAGCAGCTTACCAGGGGACCCAACGGGGATGAACACTGAAGCTTTCTTT
CDR3: CASSLPGDPTGMNTEAFF

size: NA
V: TRBV7-2
J: TRBJ2-5
D: TRBD1
DNA: TGTGCCAGCAGCCCCGGGGACAGGTACCAAGAGACCCAGTACTTC
CDR3: CASSPGDRYQETQYF

size: NA
V: TRBV19
J: TRBJ2-6
D: TRBD1
DNA: TGTGCCAGTAGAGACAGGGGAACTCTCTCTGGGGCCAACGTCCTGACTTTC
CDR3: CASRDRGTLSGANVLTF

size: NA
V: TRBV5-4
J: TRBJ2-5
D: NA
DNA: TGTGCCAGCAGCTTGAACAGTGGTCCCGAGACCCAGTACTTC
CDR3: CASSLNSGPETQYF

size: NA
V: TRBV14
J: TRBJ2-1
D: TRBD1
DNA: TGTGCCAGCAGCCCCCGACAGGGGTGGAATGAGCAGTTCTTC
CDR3: CASSPRQGWNEQFF

size: NA
V: TRBV19
J: TRBJ2-5
D: TRBD2
DNA: TGTGCCAGCTCTAAACTAGCGGGAAAGGAGACCCAGTACTTC
CDR3: CASSKLAGKETQYF

size: NA
V: TRBV5-6
J: TRBJ1-5
D: NA
DNA: TGTGCCAGCAGCTTGGCCGGATTGGGGCGGCAGCCCCAGCATTTT
CDR3: CASSLAGLGRQPQHF

size: NA
V: TRBV6-4
J: TRBJ2-3
D: TRBD2
DNA: TGTGCCAGCAGTGATTCCAGCGGGGGGGCCCCAGATACGCAGTATTTT
CDR3: CASSDSSGGAPDTQYF